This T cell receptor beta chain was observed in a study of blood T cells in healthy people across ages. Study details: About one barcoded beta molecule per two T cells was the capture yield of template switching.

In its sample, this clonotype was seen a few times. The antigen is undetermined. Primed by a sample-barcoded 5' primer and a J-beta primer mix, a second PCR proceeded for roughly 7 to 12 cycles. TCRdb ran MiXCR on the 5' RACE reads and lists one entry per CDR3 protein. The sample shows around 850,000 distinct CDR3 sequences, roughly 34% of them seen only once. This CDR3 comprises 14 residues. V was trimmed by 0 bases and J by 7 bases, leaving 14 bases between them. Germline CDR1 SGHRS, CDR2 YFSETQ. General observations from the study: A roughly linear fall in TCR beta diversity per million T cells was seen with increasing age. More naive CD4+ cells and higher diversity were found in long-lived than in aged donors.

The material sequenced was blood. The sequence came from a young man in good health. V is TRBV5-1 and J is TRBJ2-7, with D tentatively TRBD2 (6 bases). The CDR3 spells CASSLAFSGNEQYF. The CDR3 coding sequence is TGCGCCAGCAGCTTGGCATTTAGCGGCAATGAGCAGTACTTC.